One sample yielded the 23 T cell receptor beta chains listed below, sequenced in a study of response to subunit inactivated influenza vaccine. TCRdb ran MiXCR on the RT-PCR reads and lists one entry per CDR3 protein. The data contain about 500,000 distinct CDR3 sequences, approximately 15% of them seen just once; the ten biggest clones take up less than 4%. This specimen consisted of CD4+ T cells sorted from PBMCs, obtained less than 30 months after vaccination. These receptor sequences come from a man between 45 and 75 years old who received an inactivated influenza vaccine.

The rearrangement uses TRBV4-3 and TRBJ2-7; D remains ambiguous. V gave up 1 base and J gave up 0 bases, with 7 bases separating them. This CDR3 has 14 amino acids. Germline V gene sequence: CDR1 LGHNA, CDR2 YSLEER. The chain's CDR3 is CASSQGPHSYEQYF. Here the CDR3 DNA reads TGCGCCAGCAGCCAAGGTCCGCACTCCTACGAGCAGTACTTC.

This clonotype was recorded a few times. The V and J genes are TRBV12-3 or TRBV12-4 and TRBJ2-2; 9 nucleotides line up with TRBD2. CDR3 size: 15 residues. J was trimmed by 8 bases and V by 0 bases; bases with no gene match: 4. Written as DNA, the CDR3 is TGTGCCAGCAGTTTAGCTGGACTAGCGAATGGGGAGCTGTTTTTT. It codes for CASSLAGLANGELFF.

The V and J genes are TRBV20-1 and TRBJ2-3; TRBD1 matches at 9 bases. The length of the CDR3 is 18 residues. V gave up 3 bases and J gave up 2 bases; unmatched junction bases: 15. Germline V gene data show CDR1 as DFQATT and CDR2 as SNEGSKA (reference sequence). The CDR3 bases are TGCAGTGCTAGCCCGGGACAGGGTCGGAGGGGTGCCACAGATACGCAGTATTTT. Amino acids: CSASPGQGRRGATDTQYF.

This clonotype was observed at least ten times. The genes are TRBV28 and TRBJ1-1, with D unresolved. Germline lookup yields CDR1 MDHEN and CDR2 SYDVKM. With 8 bases removed from V and 4 bases from J, the gap between germline ends came to 17 bases. The CDR3 has 14 residues. The CDR3 nucleotides read TGTGCCAGCGGAACCCGGACGAGCGGCACTGAAGCTTTCTTT. Protein sequence: CASGTRTSGTEAFF.

This clonotype was seen once. This chain uses TRBV9 with TRBJ2-3; a possible D gene is TRBD2 (6 bases). Germline-derived CDR1 and CDR2 are SGDLS and YYNGEE. This CDR3 has 18 residues. The germline V and J ends were trimmed by 2 bases and 2 bases, with 21 bases remaining between them. The DNA of the CDR3 is TGTGCCAGCAGCGTGAGCCCCCGGCAGGGAGGATACACAGATACGCAGTATTTT. This translates into CASSVSPRQGGYTDTQYF.

This clonotype was recorded a few times. This rearrangement joins TRBV7-2 to TRBJ2-3; D unclear. Per the germline V gene, CDR1 is SGHTA and CDR2 is FQGNSA. With 5 bases removed from V and 5 bases from J, the gap between germline ends came to 11 bases. This CDR3 has 13 residues. In nucleotides, the CDR3 is TGTGCCAGCAGCCCCTTTTCGAGAGATACGCAGTATTTT. It encodes CASSPFSRDTQYF.

This clonotype was picked up a small number of times. The chain joins TRBV20-1 to TRBJ1-6; TRBD1 matches at 11 bases. This CDR3 comprises 16 residues. CDR1 is DFQATT and CDR2 is SNEGSKA in the germline V gene (reference sequence). V lost 0 bases to trimming and J lost 8 bases; unmatched junction nucleotides: 6. CDR3 sequence reads: CSARDPGQGVDSPLHF. In DNA, the CDR3 is TGCAGTGCTAGAGACCCGGGACAGGGGGTGGATTCACCCCTCCACTTT.

This clonotype was seen ten or more times. In DNA form, the CDR3 reads TGTGCCAGCAAGGAACAGATTTCTAATGAAAAACTGTTTTTT. This translates into CASKEQISNEKLFF. V usage is TRBV7-2 and J usage is TRBJ1-4; no definite D call. This CDR3 comprises 14 residues. Trimming left V 7 bases short and J 3 bases short, with 12 bases between. The germline CDR1 and CDR2 sequences are SGHTA and FQGNSA.

The chain uses TRBV20-1 and TRBJ2-7; D ambiguous. Germline V gives CDR1 DFQATT, CDR2 SNEGSKA (reference sequence). The CDR3 is 15 amino acids. Trimming stripped 0 bases from V and 2 bases from J, with 14 bases between. This CDR3 is CSARDLSEWAYEQYF. CDR3 DNA sequence: TGCAGTGCTAGAGATCTGAGCGAATGGGCCTACGAGCAGTACTTC.

In this sample, this clonotype turned up many times. This chain connects TRBV19 to TRBJ1-2; D perhaps matches TRBD1 (5 bases). The CDR3 loop spans 14 amino acids. Trimming pared 3 bases from V and 11 bases from J, leaving 19 bases between. Per the germline V gene, CDR1 is LNHDA and CDR2 is SQIVND (reference sequence). CDR3 nucleotides: TGTGCCAGTAGTATCACCCTATCGGGGGGACCGTACACCTTC. This codes for CASSITLSGGPYTF. The variable domain in full, completed from reference TRBV19 and TRBJ1-2, reads DGGITQSPKYLFRKEGQNVTLSCEQNLNHDAMYWYRQDPGQGLRLIYYSQIVNDFQKGDIAEGYSVSREKKESFPLTVTSAQKNPTAFYLCASSITLSGGPYTFGSGTRLTVV.

Ten or more counts support this clonotype. The CDR3 region has the DNA TGTGCCAGCAGCCCGTTTGCCAGCACAGATACGCAGTATTTT. Residues: CASSPFASTDTQYF. This sequence joins TRBV7-2 and TRBJ2-3, with D uncertain. This CDR3 contains 14 residues. V lost 5 bases to trimming and J lost 0 bases, with 9 bases between them. CDR1 SGHTA and CDR2 FQGNSA come from the germline V gene.

The rearrangement joins TRBV6-1 to TRBJ2-3, with 7 bases matching TRBD2. The CDR3 has 15 amino acids. Per the germline V gene, CDR1 is MNHNS and CDR2 is SASEGT. V shed 5 bases, J shed 4 bases, and the junction held 9 bases outside the gene matches. The CDR3: CASSPGLWSADTQYF. The CDR3, as DNA: TGTGCCAGCAGTCCGGGACTATGGAGCGCAGATACGCAGTATTTT.

J is TRBJ2-3 and V is TRBV12-3 or TRBV12-4, with TRBD1 as a possible D gene (6 bases). The CDR3 is made up of 15 amino acids. Trimming removed 3 bases from V and 6 bases from J, with 16 bases in between. This chain's CDR3 is CASSLSGRGSDTQYF. In nucleotides, the CDR3 is TGTGCCAGCAGTTTGAGTGGCAGGGGATCTGATACGCAGTATTTT.

This clonotype was counted at least ten times. The chain has TRBV7-9 and TRBJ2-5; D is possibly TRBD1 (6 bases). Germline V gene lookup returns CDR1 SEHNR and CDR2 FQNEAQ (reference sequence). Trimming cost V 5 bases and J 0 bases, with 7 bases left between them. The CDR3 sequence is 13 residues long. Here the CDR3 DNA reads TGTGCCAGCAGCAGGGACAACCAAGAGACCCAGTACTTC. It codes for CASSRDNQETQYF. The variable domain in full, with the rest retrieved from reference TRBV7-9 and TRBJ2-5, is DTGVSQNPRHKITKRGQNVTFRCDPISEHNRLYWYRQTLGQGPEFLTYFQNEAQLEKSRLLSDRFSAERPKGSFSTLEIQRTEQGDSAMYLCASSRDNQETQYFGPGTRLLVL.

This clonotype was counted a few times. V is TRBV9 and J is TRBJ1-6; D may be TRBD1 (5 bases). Trimming took off 5 bases at V and 4 bases at J, with 16 bases between the two ends. Germline loops: CDR1 SGDLS, CDR2 YYNGEE. The CDR3 covers 16 residues. The CDR3 reads CASRTARQSYNSPLHF. Here the CDR3 DNA reads TGTGCCAGCAGGACAGCCCGCCAAAGTTATAATTCACCCCTCCACTTT.

This chain joins TRBV28 and TRBJ2-7, with TRBD1 matching over 7 bases. CDR1 and CDR2 from the germline V gene are MDHEN and SYDVKM. The CDR3 totals 16 residues. The junction had 22 bases not matched to a gene; V was cut back by 10 bases and J by 7 bases. CDR3 amino acids: CATQVRPGQPFSEQYF. For the CDR3, the DNA is TGTGCCACCCAAGTTCGCCCGGGACAGCCTTTCTCGGAGCAGTACTTC.

By its share, this clonotype is medium-sized. CDR3 coding DNA: TGTGCCAGCAGCTTAAGTGGTAGGACGGCGGGCTCCTACGAGCAGTACTTC. This translates into CASSLSGRTAGSYEQYF. The chain links TRBV7-2 to TRBJ2-7; tentatively, D is TRBD2 (5 bases). Germline assignment: CDR1 SGHTA and CDR2 FQGNSA. The CDR3 totals 17 residues. Trimming took 2 bases from V and 0 from J, leaving 17 bases between them.

This clonotype came up a few times. V and J are TRBV10-3 and TRBJ1-1; D ambiguous. Germline values: CDR1 ENHRY, CDR2 SYGVKD. V was clipped by 6 bases and J by 5 bases, with 13 bases between them. CDR3 size: 13 residues. The CDR3 region has the DNA TGTGCCATCAGGGACTCGGGGATGACTGAAGCTTTCTTT. Translated: CAIRDSGMTEAFF.

A few counts support this clonotype. The chain carries TRBV4-3 and TRBJ1-6; weak D call: TRBD1 (5 bases). The CDR3 totals 15 residues. The V end was cut by 1 base, the J end by 7 bases, with 11 bases between. Germline V gene lookup returns CDR1 LGHNA and CDR2 YSLEER. DNA for the CDR3: TGCGCCAGCAGCCAAGGGTCGACAGACAATTCACCCCTCCACTTT. Translating it yields CASSQGSTDNSPLHF.

This clonotype was counted a few times. The genes are TRBV20-1 and TRBJ2-5; D remains unclear. The CDR3 extends over 12 amino acids. Per the germline V gene, CDR1 is DFQATT and CDR2 is SNEGSKA (reference sequence). Trimming took off 3 bases at V and 3 bases at J, with 8 bases between the two ends. The CDR3 protein is CSASRVKETQYF. CDR3 coding DNA: TGCAGTGCTAGTAGAGTAAAAGAGACCCAGTACTTC.

This clonotype showed up just a few times. The V and J genes are TRBV6-2 or TRBV6-3 and TRBJ2-5; tentative D call: TRBD1 (5 bases). There are 14 residues in the CDR3. The ends were cut back, 6 bases at V and 0 bases at J, with 11 bases in the middle. From germline, CDR1 is MNHEY and CDR2 SVGEGT. In nucleotides, the CDR3 is TGTGCCAGCAGGCCCAGACAGAACCAAGAGACCCAGTACTTC. Amino acid sequence: CASRPRQNQETQYF.

The sample holds many counts of this clonotype. The chain carries TRBV7-8 and TRBJ2-7, with D possibly being TRBD1 or TRBD2 (5 bases each). The V end was cut by 1 base, the J end by 2 bases, with 12 bases between. The CDR3 covers 15 residues. Germline CDR1 SGHVS, CDR2 FQNEAQ. This chain's CDR3 is CASSLVRQGAYEQYF. The CDR3 region has the DNA TGTGCCAGCAGCTTAGTTAGGCAGGGAGCCTACGAGCAGTACTTC. Using reference TRBV7-8 and TRBJ2-7 for the parts outside the CDR3, the full variable domain is GAGVSQSPRYKVAKRGQDVALRCDPISGHVSLFWYQQALGQGPEFLTYFQNEAQLDKSGLPSDRFFAERPEGSVSTLKIQRTQQEDSAVYLCASSLVRQGAYEQYFGPGTRLTVT.

The chain combines TRBV6-5 with TRBJ2-2; 14 bases align to TRBD2. Trimming cost V 2 bases and J 9 bases; bases outside gene matches: 5. Germline V gene lookup returns CDR1 MNHEY and CDR2 SVGAGI. The CDR3 has 16 residues. This CDR3 reads CASSYQTSGGVRELFF. In nucleotides, the CDR3 is TGTGCCAGCAGTTACCAGACTAGCGGGGGGGTTCGGGAGCTGTTTTTT.